The rows below give T cell receptor beta chains drawn from one sample of a study of CD8 T cells in ankylosing spondylitis. TCRdb re-called the 5' RACE reads through MiXCR, storing one row per CDR3 protein. This sample has 150,000 or so distinct CDR3 sequences; roughly a third occur once, and the top ten carry approximately 5.9%. What was sequenced was synovial fluid, either unsorted or a sorted T cell fraction (not recorded which). These receptors were obtained from a male donor with ankylosing spondylitis. Each CDR3 is given with its conserved first and last residue. The order of the fields is CDR3 DNA, CDR3 protein, V gene, J gene, D gene, clone size. D genes are given only for firm matches. Some rows have no size entry. The others give once, few or many, or a class for an expanded clone.

TGCAGTGGGGTCCGCACAGATACGCAGTATTTT,CSGVRTDTQYF,TRBV20-1,TRBJ2-3,NA,NA
TGTGCCAGCACCGGACAGGGTCCAGAGACCCAGTACTTC,CASTGQGPETQYF,TRBV6-1,TRBJ2-5,TRBD1,NA
TGTGCCATCAGTGGACAGGGCCAAGAGACCCAGTACTTC,CAISGQGQETQYF,TRBV10-3,TRBJ2-5,TRBD1,NA
TGTGCCACCAGTGAATGGAGCGGGAGCCGGCAGTTCTTC,CATSEWSGSRQFF,TRBV24-1,TRBJ2-1,TRBD2,NA
TGCAGTGCTAGAAAACAGGGGGCCGGCGGGGAGCTGTTTTTT,CSARKQGAGGELFF,TRBV20-1,TRBJ2-2,TRBD1,few
TGTGCCAGCAGCAAGAATCTGGGGACTGGGGAGTTCTTC,CASSKNLGTGEFF,TRBV5-6,TRBJ2-1,NA,many
TGCAGTGCTAGAGATGTGGCAGGGAATCAGCCCCAGCATTTT,CSARDVAGNQPQHF,TRBV20-1,TRBJ1-5,NA,NA
TGCTGTGCTGGGGGCCAAGGGGCGGGAGGGCTTGGGTACAATGAGCAGTTCTTC,CCAGGQGAGGLGYNEQFF,TRBV20-1,TRBJ2-1,TRBD2,NA
TGTGCCATCAGTGAAGCATACGAGCAGTACTTC,CAISEAYEQYF,TRBV10-3,TRBJ2-7,NA,NA
TGTGCCAGCAGCACCCGGACTAGCGGGAGAGACAAATACTTC,CASSTRTSGRDKYF,TRBV7-8,TRBJ2-7,TRBD2,few
TGCGCCAGCAGCCCATGGACAGGGGGGCAAGAGACCCAGTACTTC,CASSPWTGGQETQYF,TRBV5-1,TRBJ2-5,TRBD1,few
TGTGCCAGCAGCCAGAGGACTAGCGGGGGTAATGAGCAGTTCTTC,CASSQRTSGGNEQFF,TRBV3-1,TRBJ2-1,TRBD2,many
TGTGCCAGCAGCCAATCTTGGACATTGCAGTATTTT,CASSQSWTLQYF,TRBV14,TRBJ2-3,NA,NA
TGTGCCAGCAGCCAGTACGGACTAGTAAAAAACATTCAGTACTTC,CASSQYGLVKNIQYF,TRBV3-1,TRBJ2-4,TRBD2,NA
TGTGCCAGCAGCATGACTAGCGGGAGGGCCAGCACAGATACGCAGTATTTT,CASSMTSGRASTDTQYF,TRBV7-6,TRBJ2-3,TRBD2,few
TGCAGCGCTGGGACAGCTAACTATGGCTACACCTTC,CSAGTANYGYTF,TRBV29-1,TRBJ1-2,TRBD1,NA
TGTGCCAGCAGCTGGCAGCCCCAAGAGACCCAGTACTTC,CASSWQPQETQYF,TRBV5-6,TRBJ2-5,NA,many
TGTGCCAGCAGGGTCACAGGGGGCGTCGGCACTGAAGCTTTCTTT,CASRVTGGVGTEAFF,TRBV6-4,TRBJ1-1,TRBD1,NA
TGTGCCAGCAGCTTGAACTTCAGGGATACGCAGTATTTT,CASSLNFRDTQYF,TRBV5-6,TRBJ2-3,NA,NA
TGTGCCAGCAGTTTAGGTACCGGCCTTACCTACGAGCAGTACTTC,CASSLGTGLTYEQYF,TRBV12-3/TRBV12-4,TRBJ2-7,NA,NA
TGTGCCAGCTCAAAGGCCAGGGTAGTGGGTGAGCAGTTCTTC,CASSKARVVGEQFF,TRBV6-1,TRBJ2-1,NA,many
TGCGCCAGCAGCAGATACCCTGGACAGGGGGGGAACATTCAGTACTTC,CASSRYPGQGGNIQYF,TRBV5-1,TRBJ2-4,TRBD1,few
TGTGCCAGCGTTGGGGCTATTCAAGAGACCCAGTACTTC,CASVGAIQETQYF,TRBV2,TRBJ2-5,NA,NA
TGTGCCAGCAGGTTAGCGGGAGCTAAAAACATTCAGTACTTC,CASRLAGAKNIQYF,TRBV6-5,TRBJ2-4,TRBD2,few
TGTGCCAGCAATCGACTAGCCTCTAGCACAGATACGCAGTATTTT,CASNRLASSTDTQYF,TRBV12-3/TRBV12-4,TRBJ2-3,TRBD2,many
TGTGCCACCAGCAGAGATCTCTCGCGGGCGGGGACCCAGTACTTC,CATSRDLSRAGTQYF,TRBV15,TRBJ2-5,NA,few
TGTGCCAGCACTAGGACAGGGTCCCCTGGCGAGCAGTACTTC,CASTRTGSPGEQYF,TRBV2,TRBJ2-7,TRBD1,NA
TGTGCCAGCAGCCTGACCAAGCTACGAGCAGACGAGCAGTACTTC,CASSLTKLRADEQYF,TRBV3-1,TRBJ2-7,NA,NA
TGTGCCAGCTCACCAATCGGACGGGACAGGGGGCGAGGGAGCAATCAGCCCCAGCATTTT,CASSPIGRDRGRGSNQPQHF,TRBV18,TRBJ1-5,TRBD1,NA
TGTGCCAGCAGCAAAGCTGGGCCTTTCACCCACTATGGCTACACCTTC,CASSKAGPFTHYGYTF,TRBV21-1,TRBJ1-2,NA,many
TGTGCCAGCAGTGATGTCAGGCAGGGTGAGTTGGGATCACCCCTCCACTTT,CASSDVRQGELGSPLHF,TRBV6-1,TRBJ1-6,NA,NA
TGTGCCAGCAGCAGGGACAGGGCCTACTACGAGCAGTACTTC,CASSRDRAYYEQYF,TRBV11-2,TRBJ2-7,TRBD1,NA
TGTGCCAGCAGCTTGGTCGGGGTGCTTAATGGCTACACCTTC,CASSLVGVLNGYTF,TRBV5-4,TRBJ1-2,NA,NA
TGTGCCAGCAGCCAATGGACTAGCGGCTCCTACGAGCAGTACTTC,CASSQWTSGSYEQYF,TRBV7-2,TRBJ2-7,TRBD2,NA
TGCGCCAGCCCAACGGGAAACAGGGACTCTGGGGCCAACGTCCTGACTTTC,CASPTGNRDSGANVLTF,TRBV5-1,TRBJ2-6,NA,NA
TGTGCCAGCAGCTCCGGTGGGGGGCGAGTCCAGTTCTTC,CASSSGGGRVQFF,TRBV13,TRBJ2-1,NA,NA
TGCAGTGCTAGATACCTCTACAATGAGCAGTTCTTC,CSARYLYNEQFF,TRBV20-1,TRBJ2-1,NA,few
TGTGCCAGCAGTAGACTAGGAGATGGGGCAGATACGCAGTATTTT,CASSRLGDGADTQYF,TRBV6-2/TRBV6-3,TRBJ2-3,NA,NA
TGTGCCAGCTCACCACCGAATTCGGTTTTGGGACAGGGAAGAAATGAGCAGTTCTTC,CASSPPNSVLGQGRNEQFF,TRBV18,TRBJ2-1,TRBD1,NA
TGTGCCAGCAGCCTCCCTGGGGGGGGAGCTTTCTTT,CASSLPGGGAFF,TRBV4-2,TRBJ1-1,NA,NA
TGTGCCAGCAGCTTAGCCCTAGCAGATACGCAGTATTTT,CASSLALADTQYF,TRBV7-2,TRBJ2-3,NA,NA
TGTGCCAGCTCACCACAGGGGACTGAAGCTTTCTTT,CASSPQGTEAFF,TRBV18,TRBJ1-1,NA,NA